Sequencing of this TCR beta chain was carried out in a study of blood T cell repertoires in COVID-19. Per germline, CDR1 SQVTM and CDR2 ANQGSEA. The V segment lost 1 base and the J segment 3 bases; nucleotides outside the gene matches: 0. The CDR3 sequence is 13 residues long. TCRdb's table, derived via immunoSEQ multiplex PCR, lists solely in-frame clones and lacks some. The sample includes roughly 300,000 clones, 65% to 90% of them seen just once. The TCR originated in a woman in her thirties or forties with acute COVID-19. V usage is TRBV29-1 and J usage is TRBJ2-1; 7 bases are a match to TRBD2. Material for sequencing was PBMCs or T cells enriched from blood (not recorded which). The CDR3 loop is CSVEAGGYNEQFF. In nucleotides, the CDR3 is TGCAGCGTTGAAGCGGGGGGCTACAATGAGCAGTTCTTC.